These T cell receptor beta chains were read from a single sample in a study of radiotherapy plus CTLA-4 blockade in lung cancer. Assay used: immunoSEQ multiplex PCR; TCRdb lists only in-frame clones, some missing. The repertoire holds about 45,000 clones, with 73% as singletons. This specimen consisted of peripheral blood, obtained from a patient treated with radiotherapy plus ipilimumab. The source of these receptors is a human donor with non-small cell lung cancer who had a complete response to radiotherapy plus ipilimumab. Both conserved end residues are part of each CDR3. D genes are given only for firm matches. Expanded clones get a size class; other rows say once, few or many, or leave the size out.

j_call | d_call | clone_size | v_call | cdr3_nt | cdr3_aa
TRBJ1-2 | NA | NA | TRBV6-5 | TGTGCCAGCAGTTACTCACAGAGCCACTATGGCTACACCTTC | CASSYSQSHYGYTF
TRBJ1-2 | TRBD1 | NA | TRBV7-2 | TGTGCCAGCAGCCTAGGACAGGGGGGTCTAGGTGGGGGCTACACCTTC | CASSLGQGGLGGGYTF
TRBJ1-5 | TRBD1 | few | TRBV7-8 | TGTGCCAGCAGCTTAGACAGGGGTGGTCAGCCCCAGCATTTT | CASSLDRGGQPQHF
TRBJ2-1 | TRBD2 | medium-sized | TRBV28 | TGTGCCAGCAGTTTATCGACTAGCGGGGCCTCCTACAATGAGCAGTTCTTC | CASSLSTSGASYNEQFF
TRBJ1-1 | NA | NA | TRBV15 | TGTGCCACCAGTTCGTACAGGAACACTGAAGCTTTCTTT | CATSSYRNTEAFF
TRBJ1-2 | TRBD1 | NA | TRBV7-2 | TGTGCCAGCAGCTCCCGAGCCGTCCAGGGGGTTTATGGCTACACCTTC | CASSSRAVQGVYGYTF
TRBJ1-1 | NA | NA | TRBV19 | TGTGCCAGTAGTATTAGGAGGGACTACACTGAAGCTTTCTTT | CASSIRRDYTEAFF
TRBJ2-2 | TRBD2 | NA | TRBV5-4 | TGTGCCAGCAGCCCTCAGGGAGGGGACACCGGGGAGCTGTTTTTT | CASSPQGGDTGELFF
TRBJ1-1 | NA | NA | TRBV18 | TGTGCCAGCTCACCGTCGGGGGTTGAAGCTTTCTTT | CASSPSGVEAFF
TRBJ1-4 | NA | NA | TRBV2 | TGTGCCAGCGGGAGGGAGGTTATAACTAATGAAAAACTGTTTTTT | CASGREVITNEKLFF
TRBJ2-5 | NA | NA | TRBV7-6 | TGTGCCAGCAGCCTTAACAGACCGTACGACCAAGAGACCCAGTACTTC | CASSLNRPYDQETQYF
TRBJ1-6 | TRBD1 | NA | TRBV5-1 | TGCGCCAGCAGCCCAGGACAGGCGATTACAGTGAATTCACCCCTCCACTTT | CASSPGQAITVNSPLHF
TRBJ2-1 | TRBD2 | NA | TRBV4-1 | TGCGCCAGCAGCCAAGCGAAGCGGGGGGTGCGAGGGAATGAGCAGTTCTTC | CASSQAKRGVRGNEQFF
TRBJ1-2 | TRBD1 | NA | TRBV6-1 | TGTGCCAGCAGTGAAAACCGACAGGGGGGCTATGGCTACACCTTC | CASSENRQGGYGYTF
TRBJ2-7 | TRBD1 | NA | TRBV5-1 | TGCGCCAGCAGCTTGGGCGGGACAGGGTTCCCCTACGAGCAGTACTTC | CASSLGGTGFPYEQYF
TRBJ2-5 | TRBD2 | NA | TRBV6-5 | TGTGCCAGCGGAGGGCGGGGGGGCGGAGAGACCCAGTACTTC | CASGGRGGGETQYF
TRBJ2-1 | TRBD2 | NA | TRBV4-1 | TGCGCCAGCAGCCAAGGAACTAGCGGGGGGGCCAATGAGCAGTTCTTC | CASSQGTSGGANEQFF
TRBJ2-1 | NA | NA | TRBV2 | TGTGCCAGCAGGGGAACGATTAGCGGCATCAAGCAGTTCTTC | CASRGTISGIKQFF
TRBJ2-2 | NA | NA | TRBV18 | TGTGCCAGCTCACCGGGACAGAACACCGGGGAGCTGTTTTTT | CASSPGQNTGELFF
TRBJ2-2 | NA | few | TRBV10-2 | TGCGCCAGCATTCGGGGGGCATCGAACACCGGGGAGCTGTTTTTT | CASIRGASNTGELFF
TRBJ1-1 | NA | NA | TRBV18 | TGTGCCAGCTCACCTCGGGGAAGCCAGAACACTGAAGCTTTCTTT | CASSPRGSQNTEAFF
TRBJ2-7 | NA | few | TRBV7-2 | TGTGCCAGCAGTTCGACGACTGGGTTGGAGCAGTACTTC | CASSSTTGLEQYF
TRBJ2-7 | TRBD2 | NA | TRBV5-1 | TGCGCCAGCAGCTTGGGGCTAGCGGGTGCCCCCTACGAGCAGTACTTC | CASSLGLAGAPYEQYF
TRBJ2-1 | TRBD2 | NA | TRBV7-6 | TGTGCCAGCAGCTTAAATAGCGGGATTATCAACAATGAGCAGTTCTTC | CASSLNSGIINNEQFF
TRBJ1-1 | TRBD1 | NA | TRBV28 | TGTGCCAGCAGTTTAACCCGGGGCAGGGGGTACACTGAAGCTTTCTTT | CASSLTRGRGYTEAFF
TRBJ1-5 | TRBD1 | once | TRBV27 | TGTGCCAGCAGCCTCTTCAGCGGACAGGGACTGAGCAATCAGCCCCAGCATTTT | CASSLFSGQGLSNQPQHF
TRBJ2-1 | TRBD1 | NA | TRBV5-1 | TGCGCCAGCAGCTTGGAAGGACAGGGGAGGGATGAGCAGTTCTTC | CASSLEGQGRDEQFF
TRBJ1-1 | TRBD1 | NA | TRBV2 | TGTGCCAGCAGGGTTACAGGGGAGAGGGCTTTCTTT | CASRVTGERAFF
TRBJ2-7 | TRBD1 | NA | TRBV7-2 | TGTGCCAGCAGCGTGGGATCCCGACAGGGCGGCGAGCAGTACTTC | CASSVGSRQGGEQYF
TRBJ2-2 | TRBD2 | NA | TRBV7-3 | TGTGCCAGCAGCAAAAGCGGGAGCATTGGCGGGGAGCTGTTTTTT | CASSKSGSIGGELFF
TRBJ2-3 | NA | NA | TRBV6-6 | TGTGCCAGCGGGTACAATGCGGCAGATACGCAGTATTTT | CASGYNAADTQYF
TRBJ1-3 | NA | NA | TRBV7-2 | TGTGCCAGCAGCTTAACAGATCAACGAAACACCATATATTTT | CASSLTDQRNTIYF
TRBJ2-3 | NA | NA | TRBV6-6 | TGTGCCAGCAGTTACTTATCTGCGGATACGCAGTATTTT | CASSYLSADTQYF
TRBJ1-5 | NA | NA | TRBV2 | TGTGCCAGCAGTGGTGCCAGTAGCAATCAGCCCCAGCATTTT | CASSGASSNQPQHF
TRBJ1-1 | TRBD1 | NA | TRBV5-4 | TGTGCCAGCAGCTTAAACCGACAGGGAAAAGCTTTCTTT | CASSLNRQGKAFF
TRBJ1-2 | NA | NA | TRBV2 | TGTGCCAGCAGTCACCGGACGGGGAACTATGGCTACACCTTC | CASSHRTGNYGYTF
TRBJ1-1 | NA | medium-sized | TRBV5-4 | TGTGCCAGCAGCGCCCAGGAGGGTGGGGACACTGAAGCTTTCTTT | CASSAQEGGDTEAFF
TRBJ2-1 | NA | NA | TRBV5-1 | TGCGCCAGCAGCTTAATGGGAGGTCCGGGTAAAGGCTCCTACAATGAGCAGTTCTTC | CASSLMGGPGKGSYNEQFF
TRBJ1-3 | TRBD1 | NA | TRBV18 | TGTGCCAGCTCACCGACAGGGGAAGGAAACACCATATATTTT | CASSPTGEGNTIYF
TRBJ2-2 | NA | NA | TRBV2 | TGTGCCAGCAGTCTGGCCGGGCGGGCCGGGGAGCTGTTTTTT | CASSLAGRAGELFF
TRBJ1-4 | NA | NA | TRBV4-3 | TGCGCCAGCAGCCTATCGTCTGCAACTAATGAAAAACTGTTTTTT | CASSLSSATNEKLFF
TRBJ2-2 | TRBD1 | few | TRBV7-9 | TGTGCCAGCAGCCCGGGACAGGGTTTTTACACCGGGGAGCTGTTTTTT | CASSPGQGFYTGELFF
TRBJ2-4 | NA | NA | TRBV28 | TGTGCCAGCAGTCCATCGGGACTCGTCCCCGGGGCCAAAAACATTCAGTACTTC | CASSPSGLVPGAKNIQYF
TRBJ2-5 | TRBD2 | NA | TRBV5-4 | TGTGCCAGCAGTTCGACTAGCGGGCTCCAAGAGACCCAGTACTTC | CASSSTSGLQETQYF
TRBJ1-1 | TRBD1 | NA | TRBV19 | TGTGCCAGTAGTGGACAGGGGCGAGTGAACACTGAAGCTTTCTTT | CASSGQGRVNTEAFF
TRBJ1-2 | TRBD1 | NA | TRBV9 | TGTGCCAGCAGCGTCTCGGGACAGAACTATGGCTACACCTTC | CASSVSGQNYGYTF
TRBJ2-7 | NA | few | TRBV27 | TGTGCCAGCAGTTTGAACGCGGGAGAGCAGTACTTC | CASSLNAGEQYF
TRBJ2-7 | TRBD1 | few | TRBV19 | TGTGCCAGTAGTGACCGTCGCGGGACAGGGTTCTACGAGCAGTACTTC | CASSDRRGTGFYEQYF
TRBJ1-2 | NA | NA | TRBV18 | TGTGCCAGCTCACCACAGGGGGACTATGGCTACACCTTC | CASSPQGDYGYTF
TRBJ1-6 | NA | NA | TRBV9 | TGTGCCAGCAGCGCAGATGTCGACAGGTATAATTCACCCCTCCACTTT | CASSADVDRYNSPLHF
TRBJ1-4 | TRBD1 | NA | TRBV30 | TGTGCCCAAGGGGGCAGGGCCGGAGGGGAAAAACTGTTTTTT | CAQGGRAGGEKLFF
TRBJ2-7 | TRBD1 | once | TRBV15 | TGTGCCACCAGCAGCGACAGGGGGTTAGTGACTGGATACGAGCAGTACTTC | CATSSDRGLVTGYEQYF
TRBJ2-2 | NA | few | TRBV10-1 | TGCGCCAGCCAACCTAGGCGAAACACCGGGGAGCTGTTTTTT | CASQPRRNTGELFF
TRBJ2-2 | TRBD2 | NA | TRBV4-1 | TGCGCCAGCAGCCAAGAGGCGGGAGTGCCCGGGGAGCTGTTTTTT | CASSQEAGVPGELFF
TRBJ2-4 | NA | medium-sized | TRBV29-1 | TGCAGCGTTGGCCGCGGAAACATTCAGTACTTC | CSVGRGNIQYF
TRBJ2-7 | TRBD2 | NA | TRBV6-5 | TGTGCCAGCAGTTACTCGGGGGTAGCGGGAGTGTACGAGCAGTACTTC | CASSYSGVAGVYEQYF
TRBJ1-3 | NA | NA | TRBV10-3 | TGTGCCATCAGCCCAGCGAACACCATATATTTT | CAISPANTIYF
TRBJ1-2 | TRBD1 | NA | TRBV18 | TGTGCCAGCTCACCCCGCACGGGGACAGGGGGCGGCTACACCTTC | CASSPRTGTGGGYTF
TRBJ2-7 | TRBD1 | NA | TRBV19 | TGTGCCAGTAGTCCCGCGACAGGGACCTACGAGCAGTACTTC | CASSPATGTYEQYF